These 25 T cell receptor beta chains share one sample of origin, sequenced in a study of monozygotic twins with inflammatory bowel disease. TCRdb re-called the 5' RACE reads; every CDR3 protein appears as one record, without DNA. The sample table sets out 95,000 to 110,000 distinct CDR3 sequences. Sequencing was done on a sample of blood. The receptors come from a human donor with ulcerative colitis or Crohn's disease, or a healthy co-twin of an affected twin (not recorded which).

This chain joins TRBV7-6 and TRBJ2-5; TCRdb's assignment of TRBD2 cannot be checked, as there is no DNA. Germline lookup yields CDR1 SGHVS and CDR2 FNYEAQ. The CDR3 sequence is 16 residues long. The CDR3 protein is CASSSLPGRSGETQYF. The full variable domain, rest sourced from reference TRBV7-6 and TRBJ2-5, is GAGVSQSPRYKVTKRGQDVALRCDPISGHVSLYWYRQALGQGPEFLTYFNYEAQQDKSGLPNDRFSAERPEGSISTLTIQRTEQRDSAMYRCASSSLPGRSGETQYFGPGTRLLVL.

V and J are TRBV6-2 or TRBV6-3 and TRBJ1-6. The CDR3 covers 20 residues. Germline CDR1 and CDR2: MNHEY and SVGEGT. CDR3 sequence reads: CASSYSLGRDLSSYNSPLHF.

The chain uses TRBV18 and TRBJ2-5; no DNA is available, so the TRBD2 call from TCRdb remains unchecked. The CDR3 is made up of 15 amino acids. Germline assignment: CDR1 KGHSH and CDR2 LQKENI. The CDR3: CASSPPVAGGETQYF.

The chain employs TRBV28 and TRBJ2-3; with no DNA, the TCRdb D assignment of TRBD1 cannot be verified. The germline V gene has CDR1 MDHEN and CDR2 SYDVKM. This CDR3 region has 17 residues. The CDR3 protein is CASSFWGGEKSTDTQYF.

V gene TRBV14 combines with J gene TRBJ2-1; TCRdb lists TRBD1, though no DNA is available to test this call. The CDR3 sequence is 17 residues long. Per the germline V gene, CDR1 is SGHDN and CDR2 is FVKESK. The CDR3 here is CASSQAVGPEFYNEQFF. The full variable domain, with the rest looked up from reference TRBV14 and TRBJ2-1, is EAGVTQFPSHSVIEKGQTVTLRCDPISGHDNLYWYRRVMGKEIKFLLHFVKESKQDESGMPNNRFLAERTGGTYSTLKVQPAELEDSGVYFCASSQAVGPEFYNEQFFGPGTRLTVL.

This chain links TRBV29-1 with TRBJ2-7; TCRdb's assignment of TRBD1 cannot be checked, as there is no DNA. CDR1 is SQVTM, CDR2 ANQGSEA, per germline. There are 12 residues in the CDR3. The CDR3 loop reads CSVGSSGYEQYF.

This sequence joins TRBV4-3 and TRBJ2-7; no DNA is available, so the TRBD1 call from TCRdb remains unchecked. The CDR3 length is 15 residues. Looked up from germline, CDR1 is LGHNA and CDR2 is YSLEER. The CDR3 protein is CASSQGVSGAYEQYF.

The rearrangement joins TRBV10-2 to TRBJ2-7. Germline V CDR1 and CDR2: WSHSY, SAAADI. The CDR3 totals 15 residues. The CDR3 here is CTSSESNEALYGQYF.

The chain employs TRBV4-2 and TRBJ2-2; TCRdb proposes TRBD1, but this gene call is untestable without DNA. CDR1 and CDR2 (germline): LGHNA, YNFKEQ. The length of the CDR3 is 16 residues. CDR3 in amino acids: CASSRGQSANTGELFF.

This chain uses TRBV27 with TRBJ2-7; lacking DNA, the TRBD1 call made by TCRdb goes unchecked. Germline CDR1 reads MNHEY; CDR2 reads SMNVEV (reference sequence). The CDR3 loop spans 15 amino acids. The CDR3: CASSLPGQGRHEQYF.

The rearrangement joins TRBV6-2 or TRBV6-3 to TRBJ2-7. This CDR3 has 13 amino acids. Germline-derived CDR1 and CDR2 are MNHEY and SVGEGT. CDR3 region: CASSYYQSVEQYF.

V gene TRBV20-1 combines with J gene TRBJ2-1; the TCRdb call, TRBD2, lacks DNA for checking. The CDR3 extends over 12 amino acids. Germline loops: CDR1 DFQATT, CDR2 SNEGSKA (reference sequence). The CDR3 loop reads CSARGLNNEQFF.

The V and J genes are TRBV7-9 and TRBJ1-3; the D call from TCRdb, TRBD1, cannot be confirmed without DNA. The germline CDR1 and CDR2 sequences are SEHNR and FQNEAQ (reference sequence). CDR3 length: 14 amino acids. The CDR3: CASSLVQGGNTIYF.

The genes are TRBV5-5 and TRBJ2-7. Germline loops: CDR1 SGHKS, CDR2 YYEKEE (reference sequence). This CDR3 is built from 12 residues. CDR3 region: CASSLEYYEQYF.

The chain has TRBV7-8 and TRBJ2-1; TCRdb returns TRBD1, unconfirmable since there is no DNA. Germline V gene data show CDR1 as SGHVS and CDR2 as FQNEAQ. This CDR3 has 15 amino acids. The CDR3 region is CASSATGGQYNEQFF.

V usage is TRBV24-1 and J usage is TRBJ2-6; the TRBD1 assignment by TCRdb is unverifiable without DNA. Germline V gene lookup returns CDR1 KGHDR and CDR2 SFDVKD. This CDR3 has 14 amino acids. The CDR3 reads CATGDSSGANVLTF.

The chain uses TRBV5-1 and TRBJ2-3. The CDR3 totals 14 residues. Per germline, CDR1 SGHRS and CDR2 YFSETQ. The CDR3: CASSWSDPTDTQYF.

The V gene is TRBV7-3, the J gene TRBJ2-4; TCRdb gives TRBD2 as the D gene, but with no DNA this cannot be confirmed. Germline V gives CDR1 SGHTA, CDR2 FQGTGA. The CDR3 sequence is 16 residues long. The CDR3 sequence: CASSLTGGKAKNIQYF.

V gene TRBV15 combines with J gene TRBJ2-5; TCRdb's D call, TRBD2, is unchecked because there is no DNA. Germline V gives CDR1 LNHNV, CDR2 YYDKDF (reference sequence). This CDR3 spans 16 amino acids. The CDR3 region is CATLQIYPWAGETQYF.

The chain is built from TRBV20-1 and TRBJ2-1; TCRdb's D gene call, TRBD2, goes unchecked for lack of DNA. The V gene's germline CDR1 is DFQATT and CDR2 SNEGSKA (reference sequence). This CDR3 contains 15 residues. The CDR3 loop is CSAESGTTHEAEQFF.

This chain joins TRBV21-1 and TRBJ2-7; TCRdb's assignment of TRBD1 cannot be checked, as there is no DNA. TRBV21-1 is classified as a pseudogene. The CDR3 totals 14 residues. This CDR3 is CASRKKGQNYEQYF.

This chain connects TRBV5-1 to TRBJ2-3; the D gene TCRdb calls, TRBD2, cannot be checked with no DNA. CDR3 length: 18 amino acids. In germline, CDR1 is SGHRS, CDR2 YFSETQ. CDR3 sequence: CASSGKLAGTPSTDTQYF. The whole variable domain, remainder taken from reference TRBV5-1 and TRBJ2-3, is KAGVTQTPRYLIKTRGQQVTLSCSPISGHRSVSWYQQTPGQGLQFLFEYFSETQRNKGNFPGRFSGRQFSNSRSEMNVSTLELGDSALYLCASSGKLAGTPSTDTQYFGPGTRLTVL.

This chain links TRBV7-2 with TRBJ2-4; TCRdb reports TRBD1, a call that lacks DNA to check it against. The CDR3 contains 17 residues. Per germline, CDR1 SGHTA and CDR2 FQGNSA. The CDR3 loop reads CASRPGGGGFGKNIQYF.

The gene calls are TRBV5-1 and TRBJ2-7; TCRdb selects TRBD2, and the lack of DNA leaves this call unchecked. Germline V CDR1 and CDR2: SGHRS, YFSETQ. The CDR3 extends over 15 amino acids. CDR3 amino acids: CASSLLGGRFYEQYF.

The chain carries TRBV5-6 and TRBJ2-5. Germline V gene data show CDR1 as SGHDT and CDR2 as YYEEEE. The CDR3 loop spans 14 amino acids. CDR3 region: CASSLGPRGETQYF.